The TCR beta chain under discussion was sequenced for a study of blood T cell repertoires in COVID-19. In the study overall: The study drew acute and convalescent COVID-19 samples from the United States, Italy and Spain. Nucleic acid was either cDNA or gDNA, and it came from T cells, B-cell-depleted T cells, or PBMCs.

The V and J ends lost 3 bases and 2 bases, in that order; junction bases with no gene match: 7. Germline CDR1 LGHNA, CDR2 YNFKEQ. This CDR3 comprises 15 residues. Generated by immunoSEQ multiplex PCR, the TCRdb table keeps only in-frame clones and is missing some. Here the sample spans under 300,000 clones, 85% being singletons. This TCR was sampled from a human donor in a cohort sampled during active COVID-19. Input material: peripheral blood. The chain links TRBV4-2 to TRBJ2-7; 7 nucleotides align to TRBD1. The CDR3 protein is CASSQNRDRAYEQYF. Written as DNA, the CDR3 is TGTGCCAGCAGCCAGAACCGGGACAGAGCCTACGAGCAGTACTTC.